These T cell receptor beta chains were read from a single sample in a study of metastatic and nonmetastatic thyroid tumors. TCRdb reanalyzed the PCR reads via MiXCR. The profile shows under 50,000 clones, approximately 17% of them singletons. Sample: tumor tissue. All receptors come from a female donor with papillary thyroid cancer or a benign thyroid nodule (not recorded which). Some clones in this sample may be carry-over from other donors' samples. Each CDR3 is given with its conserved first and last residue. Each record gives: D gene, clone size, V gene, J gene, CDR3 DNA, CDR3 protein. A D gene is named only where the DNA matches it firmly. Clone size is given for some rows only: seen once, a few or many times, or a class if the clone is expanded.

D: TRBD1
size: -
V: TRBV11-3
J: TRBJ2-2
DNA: TGTGCCAGCAGCGGGACAGGGGGCACCGGGGAGCTGTTTTTT
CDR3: CASSGTGGTGELFF

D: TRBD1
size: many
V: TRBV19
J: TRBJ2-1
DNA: TGTGCCAGTAGTAAAACTTCGGGACAGAGAAATGAGCAGTTCTTC
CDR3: CASSKTSGQRNEQFF

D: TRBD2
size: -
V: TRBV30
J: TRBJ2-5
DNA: TGTGCCTGGGAAATTCGGACTAGTTCCCAATTTGGGGAGACCCAGTACTTC
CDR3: CAWEIRTSSQFGETQYF

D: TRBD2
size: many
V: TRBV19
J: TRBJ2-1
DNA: TGTGCCAGTAGTATTGAGGGAGGGCTAGCGGGGGTCTACAATGAGCAGTTCTTC
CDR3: CASSIEGGLAGVYNEQFF

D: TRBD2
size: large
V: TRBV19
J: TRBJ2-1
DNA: TGTGCCAGTAGTAGGGGACTAGCGGAGTACAATGAGCAGTTCTTC
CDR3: CASSRGLAEYNEQFF

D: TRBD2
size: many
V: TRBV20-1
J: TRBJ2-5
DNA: TGCAGTGCTGATCTGACTAGCGGGGGGGCAGAGACCCAGTACTTC
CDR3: CSADLTSGGAETQYF

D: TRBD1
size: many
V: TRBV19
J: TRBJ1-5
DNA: TGTGCCAGTAGTTCCCGGACAGGGGGCTCTCTTCGGCCCCAGCATTTT
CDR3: CASSSRTGGSLRPQHF

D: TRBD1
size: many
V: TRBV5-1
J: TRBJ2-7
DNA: TGCGCCAGCAGCTTCCTCAGGGGGCCCCCGAGGGAGCAGTACTTC
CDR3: CASSFLRGPPREQYF

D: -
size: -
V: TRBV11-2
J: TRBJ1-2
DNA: TGTGCCAGCAGCTTACCGACAGGCGATGGCTACACCTTC
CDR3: CASSLPTGDGYTF

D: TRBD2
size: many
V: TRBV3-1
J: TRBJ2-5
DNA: TGTGCCAGCAGCCAAGATACTAGCGGGTCAGAGACCCAGTACTTC
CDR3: CASSQDTSGSETQYF

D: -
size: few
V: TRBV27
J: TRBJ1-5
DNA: TGTGCCAGCAGTTTAAACCCTCCAGGGCGACAGCCCCAGCATTTT
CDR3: CASSLNPPGRQPQHF

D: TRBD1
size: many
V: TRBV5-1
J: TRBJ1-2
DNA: TGCGCCAGCAGCTTGGGGGACAGGATCTATGGCTACACCTTC
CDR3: CASSLGDRIYGYTF

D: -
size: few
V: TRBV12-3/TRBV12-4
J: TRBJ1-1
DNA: TGTGCCAGCAGTTTGCCGGGACACAAGAACACTGAAGCTTTCTTT
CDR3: CASSLPGHKNTEAFF

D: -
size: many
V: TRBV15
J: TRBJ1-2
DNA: TGTGCCACCAGCAGAGATTCGACTCAGGGCCGCTATGGCTACACCTTC
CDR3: CATSRDSTQGRYGYTF

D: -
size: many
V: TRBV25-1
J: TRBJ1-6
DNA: TGTGCCAGCAGTGATGCAGAAAACGTCTATAATTCACCCCTCCACTTT
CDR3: CASSDAENVYNSPLHF

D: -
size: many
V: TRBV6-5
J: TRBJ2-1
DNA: TGTGCCAGCAGTTACTCTGACAAGTCCTACAATGAGCAGTTCTTC
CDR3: CASSYSDKSYNEQFF

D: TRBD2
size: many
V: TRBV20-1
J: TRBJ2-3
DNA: TGCAGTGCTACGGGGGGAAGCACAGATACGCAGTATTTT
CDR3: CSATGGSTDTQYF

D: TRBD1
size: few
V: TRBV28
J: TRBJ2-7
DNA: TGTGCCAGCAGAAAACCGGGACAGGGATCCTACGAGCAGTACTTC
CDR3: CASRKPGQGSYEQYF

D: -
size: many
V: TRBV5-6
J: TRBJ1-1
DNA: TGTGCCAGCAGAAAAAGGGGGGGGACTTCTGAAGCTTTCTTT
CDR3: CASRKRGGTSEAFF

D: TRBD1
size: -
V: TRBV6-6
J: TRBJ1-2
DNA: TGTGCCAGCAGTCCCATATTACCCGGAAGGGGGCCCATCTATGGCTACACCTTC
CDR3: CASSPILPGRGPIYGYTF

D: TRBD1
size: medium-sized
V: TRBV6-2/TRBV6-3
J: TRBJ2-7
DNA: TGTGCCAGCAGTTACTCGTTGGGGACAGGGAGAAGGGGCGAGCAGTACTTC
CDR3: CASSYSLGTGRRGEQYF

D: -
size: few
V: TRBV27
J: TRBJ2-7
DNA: TGTGCCAGCAGTAGGGTTCCCCCCTACGAGCAGTACTTC
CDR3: CASSRVPPYEQYF

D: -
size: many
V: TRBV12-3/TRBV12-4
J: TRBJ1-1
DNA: TGTGCCAGCAGTTTTAACAGGGTGAACACTGAAGCTTTCTTT
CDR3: CASSFNRVNTEAFF

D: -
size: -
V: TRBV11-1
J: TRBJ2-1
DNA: TGTGCCAGCAGCCGCTCCTTAGGACGCGGGAATGAGCGGTTCTTC
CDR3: CASSRSLGRGNERFF

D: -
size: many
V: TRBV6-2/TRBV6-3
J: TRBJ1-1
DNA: TGTGCCAGCAGCTTAAGATACCCCCGCGGCAGCGTTACTGAAGCTTTCTTT
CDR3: CASSLRYPRGSVTEAFF

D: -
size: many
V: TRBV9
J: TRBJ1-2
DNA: TGTGCCAGCAGCCCCTACAGCCAACTTTTACGAGACTATGGCTACACCTTC
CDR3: CASSPYSQLLRDYGYTF

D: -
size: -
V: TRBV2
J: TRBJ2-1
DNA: TGTGCCTGCAGTGGCCCGCGGGGGCCCGATGAGCAGTTCTTC
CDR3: CACSGPRGPDEQFF

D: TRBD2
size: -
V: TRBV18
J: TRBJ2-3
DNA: TGTGCCAGCTCAACTACTAGCGGGGGAACAGATACGCAGTATTTT
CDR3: CASSTTSGGTDTQYF

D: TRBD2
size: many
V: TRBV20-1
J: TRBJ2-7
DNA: TGCAGTGCTCATAGCGGGAGCTCCTACGAGCAGTACTTC
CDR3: CSAHSGSSYEQYF

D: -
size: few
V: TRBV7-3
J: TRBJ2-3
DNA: TGTGCCAGCATCTCATCGACCGGCGCTAGTACGCAGTATTTT
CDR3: CASISSTGASTQYF

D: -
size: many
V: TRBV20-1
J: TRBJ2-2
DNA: TGCAGTGCTAGGGATAAAAGGGACTTACCGAACACCGGGGAGCTGTTTTTT
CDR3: CSARDKRDLPNTGELFF

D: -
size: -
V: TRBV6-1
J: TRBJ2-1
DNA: TGTGCCAGCAGTGGAGGGACCTACAGTCTTCAGGTCTTC
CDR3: CASSGGTYSLQVF

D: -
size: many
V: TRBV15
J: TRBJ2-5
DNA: TGTGCCACCAGCAGGTCGTTTGTAGAGACCCAGTACTTC
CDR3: CATSRSFVETQYF

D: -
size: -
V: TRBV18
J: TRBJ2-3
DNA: TGTGCCAGCTCCCAACAGGGAGCTTCGACAGATACGCAGTATTTT
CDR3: CASSQQGASTDTQYF

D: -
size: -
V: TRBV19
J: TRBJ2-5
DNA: TGTGCCAGTAACGACGGAACGGGGATTGGGGAAGAGACCCAGTACTTC
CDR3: CASNDGTGIGEETQYF

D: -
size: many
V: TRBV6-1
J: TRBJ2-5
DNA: TGTGCCAGCACTCCCCGGGGCGGGGAGACCCAGTACTTC
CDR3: CASTPRGGETQYF

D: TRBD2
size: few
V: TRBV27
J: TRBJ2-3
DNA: TGTGCCAGCAGTGACCGGACTAGCGGCACAGATACGCAGTATTTT
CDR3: CASSDRTSGTDTQYF

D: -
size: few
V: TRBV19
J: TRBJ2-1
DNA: TGCGCCAGTAGTATTTCCATGGACAATGAGCAGTTCTTC
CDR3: CASSISMDNEQFF

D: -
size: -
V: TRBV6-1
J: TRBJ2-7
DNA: TGTGCCAGCAGTCCCCAAGGCAGTTCCTACGAGCAGTACTTC
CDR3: CASSPQGSSYEQYF

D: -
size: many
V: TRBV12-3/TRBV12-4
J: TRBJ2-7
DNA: TGTGCCAGCAGTTTAAAATCCACAAGCTCCTACGAGCAGTACTTC
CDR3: CASSLKSTSSYEQYF

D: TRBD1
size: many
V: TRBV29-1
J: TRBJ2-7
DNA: TGCAGCGTGAGGGACAGGGAGGACGAGCAGTACTTC
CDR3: CSVRDREDEQYF

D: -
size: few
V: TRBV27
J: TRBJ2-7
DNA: TGTGCCAGCAGGCGGGGCGACGTCTACGAGCAGTACTTC
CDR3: CASRRGDVYEQYF

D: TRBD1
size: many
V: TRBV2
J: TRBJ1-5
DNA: TGTGCCAGCACCATGAGGACAGGCCGTAATCAGCCCCAGCATTTT
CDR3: CASTMRTGRNQPQHF

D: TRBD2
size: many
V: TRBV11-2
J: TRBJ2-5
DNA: TGTGCCAGCAGCTCGCCGGAACCAGAAGCGGGGGTTACGCAAGAGACCCAGTACTTC
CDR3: CASSSPEPEAGVTQETQYF

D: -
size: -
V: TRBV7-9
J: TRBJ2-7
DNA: TGTGCCAGCTCTCGTGACAGCTCCTACGAGCAGTACTTC
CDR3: CASSRDSSYEQYF

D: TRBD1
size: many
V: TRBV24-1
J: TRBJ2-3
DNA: TGTGCCACCAGTGATTTTAGACAGGGGTCAACAGATACGCAGTATTTT
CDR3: CATSDFRQGSTDTQYF

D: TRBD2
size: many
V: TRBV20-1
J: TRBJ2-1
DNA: TGCAGTGCCCTACCCGGGGGGGAGCGGTACAATGAGCAGTTCTTC
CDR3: CSALPGGERYNEQFF

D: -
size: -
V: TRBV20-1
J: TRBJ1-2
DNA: TGCAGTGCTAGATCAGGGCAAGTCGGTGGCTACACCTTC
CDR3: CSARSGQVGGYTF

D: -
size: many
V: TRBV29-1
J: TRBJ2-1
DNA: TGCAGCGTTGACTCGTGGGGGGGCGGAACCTACAATGAGCAGTTCTTC
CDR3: CSVDSWGGGTYNEQFF

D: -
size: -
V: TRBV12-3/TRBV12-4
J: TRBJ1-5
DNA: TGTGCCAGCGGCCCCCTGGCCCCTTATAGAAATCAGCCCCAGCATTTT
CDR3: CASGPLAPYRNQPQHF

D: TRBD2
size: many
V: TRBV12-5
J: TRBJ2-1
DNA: TGTGCTAGTGGTTTGGCGACTAGCGGGGTGGTGTATGAGCAGTTCTTC
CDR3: CASGLATSGVVYEQFF

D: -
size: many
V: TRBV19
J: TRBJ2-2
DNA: TGTGCCAGTAGTATTGACAGGTCGAACACCGGGGAGCTGTTTTTT
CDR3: CASSIDRSNTGELFF

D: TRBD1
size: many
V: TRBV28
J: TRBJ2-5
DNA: TGTGCCAGCAGTTCCCCAACCATCCCGACAGGGTACCAAGAGACCCAGTACTTC
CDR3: CASSSPTIPTGYQETQYF

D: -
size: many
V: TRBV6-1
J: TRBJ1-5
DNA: TGTGCCAGCAGCATAGACAGGAGCAATCAGCCCCAGCATTTT
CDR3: CASSIDRSNQPQHF